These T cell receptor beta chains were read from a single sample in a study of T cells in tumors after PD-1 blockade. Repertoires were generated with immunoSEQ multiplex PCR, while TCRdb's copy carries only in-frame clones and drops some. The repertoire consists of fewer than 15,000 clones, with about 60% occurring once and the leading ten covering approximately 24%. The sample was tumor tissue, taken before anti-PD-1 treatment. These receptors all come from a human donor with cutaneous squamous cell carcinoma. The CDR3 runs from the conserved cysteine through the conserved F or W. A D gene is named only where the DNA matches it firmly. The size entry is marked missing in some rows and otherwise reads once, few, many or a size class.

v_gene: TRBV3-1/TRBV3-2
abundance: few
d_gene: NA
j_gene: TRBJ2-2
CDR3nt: TGTGCCAGCAGCCGCATTGGGACCGGGGAGCTGTTTTTT
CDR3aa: CASSRIGTGELFF

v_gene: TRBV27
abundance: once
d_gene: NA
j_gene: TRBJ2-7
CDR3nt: TGTGCCAGCAGTTTCTGGGGTGGGGGCGAGCAGTACTTC
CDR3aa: CASSFWGGGEQYF

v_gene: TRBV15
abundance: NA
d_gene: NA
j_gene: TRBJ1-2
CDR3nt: TGTGCCACCAGCAGAGAAGAGGAGGCCAGGGACGCCTATGGCTACACCTTC
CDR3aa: CATSREEEARDAYGYTF

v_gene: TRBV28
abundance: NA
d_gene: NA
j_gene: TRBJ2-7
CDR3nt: TGTGCCAGCAGGGGGGACATCCGGGAGCAGTACTTC
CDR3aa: CASRGDIREQYF

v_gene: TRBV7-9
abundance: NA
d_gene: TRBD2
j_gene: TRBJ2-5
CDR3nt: TGTGCCGCGGGAGTAGTATCCGGCGGGGAGACCCAGTACTTC
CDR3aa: CAAGVVSGGETQYF

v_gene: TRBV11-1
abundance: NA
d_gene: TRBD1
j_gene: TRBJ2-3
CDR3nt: TGTGCCAGCAGCTTCACAGGGGGGACAGATACGCAGTATTTT
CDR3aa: CASSFTGGTDTQYF

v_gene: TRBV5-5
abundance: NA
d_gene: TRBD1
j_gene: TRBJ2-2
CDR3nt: TGTGCCAGCAGCCCCGGACAGGCGTACACCGGGGAGCTGTTTTTT
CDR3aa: CASSPGQAYTGELFF

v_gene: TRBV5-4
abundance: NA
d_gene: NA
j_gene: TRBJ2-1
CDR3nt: TGTGCCAGCAGCTTGGGTAAGCAGAGCTACAATGAGCAGTTCTTC
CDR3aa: CASSLGKQSYNEQFF

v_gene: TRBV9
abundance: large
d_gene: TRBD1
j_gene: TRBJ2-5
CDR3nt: TGTGCCAGCAGCGCCTCACAGGGGGCCAGGGAGACCCAGTACTTC
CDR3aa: CASSASQGARETQYF

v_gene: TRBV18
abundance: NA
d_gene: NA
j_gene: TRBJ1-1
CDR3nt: TGTGCCAGCTCACCGCCGGTCCCCGGCAGAGCTTTCTTT
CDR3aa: CASSPPVPGRAFF

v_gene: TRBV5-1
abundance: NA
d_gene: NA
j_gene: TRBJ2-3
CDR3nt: TGCGCCAGCAGTCGAGCCCAGGTCACAGATACGCAGTATTTT
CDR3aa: CASSRAQVTDTQYF

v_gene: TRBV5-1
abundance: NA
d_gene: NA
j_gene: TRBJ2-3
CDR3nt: TGCGCCAGCAGCTTGGCCAGTCAATACGGGACACCCGACTCTGGTACGCAGTATTTT
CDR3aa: CASSLASQYGTPDSGTQYF

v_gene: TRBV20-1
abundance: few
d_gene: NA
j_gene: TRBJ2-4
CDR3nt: TGCAGTGCTAGTCTTAGCGGTTCAGCCAAAAACATTCAGTACTTC
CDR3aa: CSASLSGSAKNIQYF

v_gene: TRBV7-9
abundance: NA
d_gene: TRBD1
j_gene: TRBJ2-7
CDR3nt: TGTGCCAGCAGCTCCCCCATCCCGGGACAGGGGGCGGAGTACGAGCAGTACTTC
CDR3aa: CASSSPIPGQGAEYEQYF

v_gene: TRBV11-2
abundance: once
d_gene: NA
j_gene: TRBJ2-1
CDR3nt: TGTGCCAGCAGCTTGGGGGACCGCTCCTACAATGAGCAGTTCTTC
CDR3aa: CASSLGDRSYNEQFF

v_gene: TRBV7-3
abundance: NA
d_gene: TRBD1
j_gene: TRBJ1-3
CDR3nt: TGTGCCAGCAGCGGAGGGACAGCTGGAAACACCATATATTTT
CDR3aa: CASSGGTAGNTIYF

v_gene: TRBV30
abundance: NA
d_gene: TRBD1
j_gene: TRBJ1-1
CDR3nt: TGTGCCTTTGGGACAGGGGGACTGAACACTGAAGCTTTCTTT
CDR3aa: CAFGTGGLNTEAFF

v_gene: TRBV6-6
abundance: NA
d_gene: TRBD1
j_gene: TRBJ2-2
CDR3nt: TGTGCCAGCAGGGGACAGACGAACACCGGGGAGCTGTTTTTT
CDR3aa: CASRGQTNTGELFF

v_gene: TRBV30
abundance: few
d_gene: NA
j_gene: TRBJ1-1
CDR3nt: TGTGCCTGGACCCGAGGATTGATGAACACTGAAGCTTTCTTT
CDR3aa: CAWTRGLMNTEAFF

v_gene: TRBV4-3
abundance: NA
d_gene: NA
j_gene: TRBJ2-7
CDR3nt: TGCGCCAGCAGCCAAGACCACAATGGTCCTACCTACGAGCAGTACTTC
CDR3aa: CASSQDHNGPTYEQYF

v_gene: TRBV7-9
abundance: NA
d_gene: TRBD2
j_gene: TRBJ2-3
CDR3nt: TGTGCCAGCGCCCGGATAGGAGCGGGAGGAGCAGATACGCAGTATTTT
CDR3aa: CASARIGAGGADTQYF

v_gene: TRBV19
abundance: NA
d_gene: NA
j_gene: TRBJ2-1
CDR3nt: TGTGCCAGTAGTATGCGGGGAACCCCTCCTAAGTCCTACAATGAGCAGTTCTTC
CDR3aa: CASSMRGTPPKSYNEQFF

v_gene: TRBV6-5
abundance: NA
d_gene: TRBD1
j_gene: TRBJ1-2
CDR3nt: TGTGCCAGCAGTCGGACAGGGTCCGGTGGCTACACCTTC
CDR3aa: CASSRTGSGGYTF

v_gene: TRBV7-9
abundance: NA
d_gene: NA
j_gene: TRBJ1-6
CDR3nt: TGTGCCAGCAGCCCAGATAATTCACCCCTCCACTTT
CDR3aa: CASSPDNSPLHF

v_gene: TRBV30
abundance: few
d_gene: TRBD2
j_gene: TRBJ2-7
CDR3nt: TGTGCCTGGAGTCCGACCGCGCTAGCGGCCTCTTACGAGCAGTACTTC
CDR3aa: CAWSPTALAASYEQYF

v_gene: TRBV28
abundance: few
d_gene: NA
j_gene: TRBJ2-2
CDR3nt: TGTGCCAGCAGTCCCTGGACCGGGGCGGGTCGCACCGGGGAGCTGTTTTTT
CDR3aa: CASSPWTGAGRTGELFF

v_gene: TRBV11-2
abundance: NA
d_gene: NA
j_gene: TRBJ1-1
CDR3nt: TGTGCCAGCAGCTTATCAGGGGTCACTGAAGCTTTCTTT
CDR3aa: CASSLSGVTEAFF

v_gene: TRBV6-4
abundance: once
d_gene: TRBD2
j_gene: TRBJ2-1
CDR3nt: TGTGCCAGCAGTGCAGGGACTAGCGGGATAGGTGAGCAGTTCTTC
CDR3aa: CASSAGTSGIGEQFF

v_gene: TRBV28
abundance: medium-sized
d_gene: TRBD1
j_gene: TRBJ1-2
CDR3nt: TGTGCCAGCAGCCTTACAGGGGGCCGTGGCTACACCTTC
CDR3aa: CASSLTGGRGYTF

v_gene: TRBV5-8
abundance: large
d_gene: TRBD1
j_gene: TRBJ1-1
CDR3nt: TGTGCCAGCAGCTTTAGAGCGACAGGGAGGAACACTGAAGCTTTCTTT
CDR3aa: CASSFRATGRNTEAFF

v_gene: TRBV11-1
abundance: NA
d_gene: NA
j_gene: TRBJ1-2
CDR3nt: TGTGCCAGCACCTGGGGGATTGGCTATGGCTACACCTTC
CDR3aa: CASTWGIGYGYTF

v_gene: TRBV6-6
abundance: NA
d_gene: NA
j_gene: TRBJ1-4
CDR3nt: TGTGCCAGCAGTTACGGGGCGGAAAAACTGTTTTTT
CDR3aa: CASSYGAEKLFF

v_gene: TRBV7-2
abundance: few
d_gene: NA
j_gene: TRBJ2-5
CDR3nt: TGTGCCAGCAGCTTAGGTATAGGGTCCCAAGAGACCCAGTACTTC
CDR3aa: CASSLGIGSQETQYF

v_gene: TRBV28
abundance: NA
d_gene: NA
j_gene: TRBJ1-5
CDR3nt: TGTGCCACCACGACCGAATATAGCAATCAGCCCCAGCATTTT
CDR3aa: CATTTEYSNQPQHF

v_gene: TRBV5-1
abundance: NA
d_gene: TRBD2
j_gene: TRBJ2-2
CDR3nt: TGCGCCAGCAGCTACGGGGGGGCAATAACCGGGGAGCTGTTTTTT
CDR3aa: CASSYGGAITGELFF

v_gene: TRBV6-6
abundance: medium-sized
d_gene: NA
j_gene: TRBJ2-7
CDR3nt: TGTGCCAGCAGTACCATCTACGAGCAGTACTTC
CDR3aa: CASSTIYEQYF

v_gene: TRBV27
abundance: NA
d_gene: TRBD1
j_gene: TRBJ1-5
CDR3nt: TGTGCCAGCAGTATGACAGGGGGGAGTATAGCGGGTCAGCCCCAGCATTTT
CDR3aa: CASSMTGGSIAGQPQHF

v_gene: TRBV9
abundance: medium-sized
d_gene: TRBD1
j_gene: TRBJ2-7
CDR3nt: TGTGCCAGCAGCGTCGGGACAGGACTGGCCTACGAGCAGTACTTC
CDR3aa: CASSVGTGLAYEQYF

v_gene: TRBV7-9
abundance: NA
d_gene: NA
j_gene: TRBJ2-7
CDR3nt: TGTGCCAGCAGCTTAGACTACGAGCAGTACTTC
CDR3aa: CASSLDYEQYF

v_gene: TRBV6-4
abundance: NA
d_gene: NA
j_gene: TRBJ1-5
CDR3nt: TGTGCCAGCAGTGGTAACATCCAGCCCCAGCATTTT
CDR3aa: CASSGNIQPQHF

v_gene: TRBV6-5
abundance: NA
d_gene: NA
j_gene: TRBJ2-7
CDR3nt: TGTGCCAGCAGCTCGACGGAGTCCCTCGAGCAGTACTTC
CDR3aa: CASSSTESLEQYF

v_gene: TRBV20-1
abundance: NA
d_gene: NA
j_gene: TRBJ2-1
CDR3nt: TGCAGTGCTAGGGACGGGTCTGAGCAGTTCTTC
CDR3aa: CSARDGSEQFF

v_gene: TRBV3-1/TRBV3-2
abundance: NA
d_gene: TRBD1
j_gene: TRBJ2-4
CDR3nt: TGTGCCAGCAGCCAGCAAGACAGGGGCCCCCCCAAAAACATTCAGTACTTC
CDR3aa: CASSQQDRGPPKNIQYF

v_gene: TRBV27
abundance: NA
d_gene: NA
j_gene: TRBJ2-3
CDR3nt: TGTGCCAGCAGCCCAGACAGAGTTCAAGGAACGCAGTATTTT
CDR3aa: CASSPDRVQGTQYF

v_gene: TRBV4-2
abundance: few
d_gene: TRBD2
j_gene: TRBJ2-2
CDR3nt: TGTGCCAGCAGAACTCTGACTAGCGGGACCCTCGACACCGGGGAGCTGTTTTTT
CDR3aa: CASRTLTSGTLDTGELFF

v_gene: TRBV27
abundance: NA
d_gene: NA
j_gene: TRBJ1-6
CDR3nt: TGTGCCAGCAGTTTATATCGCAGGGCCCTATCACCCCTCCACTTT
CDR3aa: CASSLYRRALSPLHF

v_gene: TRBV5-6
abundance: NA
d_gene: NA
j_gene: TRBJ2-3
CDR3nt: TGTGCCAGCAGCTCCGACGGATCCCCCACAGATACGCAGTATTTT
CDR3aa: CASSSDGSPTDTQYF

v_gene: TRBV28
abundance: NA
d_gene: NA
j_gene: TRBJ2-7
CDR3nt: TGTGCCAGCAGCTTCCTCTACGAGCAGTACTTC
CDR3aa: CASSFLYEQYF

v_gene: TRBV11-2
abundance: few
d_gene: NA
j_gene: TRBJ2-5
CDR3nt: TGTGCCAGCAGCTTGGACAGTTACCAAGAGACCCAGTACTTC
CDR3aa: CASSLDSYQETQYF

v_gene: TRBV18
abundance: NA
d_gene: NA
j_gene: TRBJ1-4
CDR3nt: TGTGCCAGCTCCCCAAACCTCCAGGTTGCAACTAATGAAAAACTGTTTTTT
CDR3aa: CASSPNLQVATNEKLFF

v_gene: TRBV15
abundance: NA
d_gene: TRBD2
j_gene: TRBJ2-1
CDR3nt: TGTGCCACCAGCAGAGATCTCAGCGGGGGGGCGAATGAGCAGTTCTTC
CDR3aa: CATSRDLSGGANEQFF

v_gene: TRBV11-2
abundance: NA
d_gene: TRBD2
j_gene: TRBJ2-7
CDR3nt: TGTGCCAGCAGCTTAGGTGCTAGCGGGGCCTACGAGCAGTACTTC
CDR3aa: CASSLGASGAYEQYF